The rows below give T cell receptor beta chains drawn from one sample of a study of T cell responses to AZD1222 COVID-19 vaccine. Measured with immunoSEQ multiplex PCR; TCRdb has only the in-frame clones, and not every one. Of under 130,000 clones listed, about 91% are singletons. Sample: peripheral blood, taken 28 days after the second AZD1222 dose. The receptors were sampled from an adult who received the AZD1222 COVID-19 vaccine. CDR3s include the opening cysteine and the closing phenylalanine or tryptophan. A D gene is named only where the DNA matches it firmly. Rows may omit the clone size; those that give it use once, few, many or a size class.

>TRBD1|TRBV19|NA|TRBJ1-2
CASDLSPGTGYGYTF
TGTGCCAGTGATTTAAGCCCCGGGACAGGCTATGGCTACACCTTC
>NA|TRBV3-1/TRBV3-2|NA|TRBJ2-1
CASSQALAEYNEQFF
TGTGCCAGCAGCCAAGCGTTAGCGGAATACAATGAGCAGTTCTTC
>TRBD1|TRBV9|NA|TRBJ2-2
CASSTDRVGAGELFF
TGTGCCAGCTCCACTGACAGGGTAGGGGCCGGGGAGCTGTTTTTT
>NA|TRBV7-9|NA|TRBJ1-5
CASSLQGGQPQHF
TGTGCCAGCAGCCTACAGGGTGGGCAGCCCCAGCATTTT
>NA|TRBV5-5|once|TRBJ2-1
CASSRSARQGLNEQFF
TGTGCCAGCAGCCGATCGGCCCGCCAGGGGCTGAATGAGCAGTTCTTC
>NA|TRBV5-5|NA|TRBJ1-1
CASTFGGMGTDTEAFF
TGTGCCAGCACCTTTGGAGGGATGGGTACGGACACTGAAGCTTTCTTT
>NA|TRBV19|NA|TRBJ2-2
CASSMTDTGELFF
TGTGCCAGTAGTATGACGGACACCGGGGAGCTGTTTTTT
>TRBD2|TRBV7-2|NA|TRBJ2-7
CASSVPGLVQQYF
TGTGCCAGCAGCGTTCCGGGACTAGTACAGCAGTACTTC
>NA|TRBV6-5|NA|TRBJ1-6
CASCPLSSYNSPLHF
TGTGCCAGCTGTCCCCTCAGCTCCTATAATTCACCCCTCCACTTT
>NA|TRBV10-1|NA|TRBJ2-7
CASSESGGSYEQYF
TGCGCCAGCAGTGAGTCGGGCGGCTCCTACGAGCAGTACTTC
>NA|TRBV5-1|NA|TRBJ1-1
CASSFSRNMNTEAFF
TGCGCCAGCAGCTTTAGTAGAAACATGAACACTGAAGCTTTCTTT
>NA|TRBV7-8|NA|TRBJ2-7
CASSFSQPGYEQYF
TGTGCCAGCAGCTTTTCACAGCCCGGATACGAGCAGTACTTC
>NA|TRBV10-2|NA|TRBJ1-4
CASSDFHEKLFF
TGCGCCAGCAGTGATTTCCATGAAAAACTGTTTTTT
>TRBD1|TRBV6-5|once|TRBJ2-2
CASNIGQGIAGELFF
TGTGCCAGCAACATCGGACAGGGAATCGCCGGGGAGCTGTTTTTT
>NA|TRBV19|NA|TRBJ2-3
CASSFPSGGTDTQYF
TGTGCCAGTAGTTTCCCCTCCGGGGGCACAGATACGCAGTATTTT
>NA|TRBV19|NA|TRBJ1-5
CASSIRQRDQPQHF
TGTGCCAGTAGTATTCGACAGCGGGATCAGCCCCAGCATTTT
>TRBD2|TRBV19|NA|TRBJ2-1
CASSPAGGSYNEQFF
TGTGCCAGTAGTCCCGCGGGCGGGAGTTACAATGAGCAGTTCTTC
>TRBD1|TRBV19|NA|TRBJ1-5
CASSIFGAGGNQPQHF
TGTGCCAGTAGTATATTTGGAGCAGGGGGGAATCAGCCCCAGCATTTT
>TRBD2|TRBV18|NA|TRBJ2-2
CASSRGGLAGTGELFF
TGTGCCAGCTCACGCGGGGGACTAGCGGGAACCGGGGAGCTGTTTTTT
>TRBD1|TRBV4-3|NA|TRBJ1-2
CASSQAGSRGRLGYTF
TGCGCCAGCAGCCAAGCAGGATCGAGGGGGCGGCTAGGCTACACCTTC
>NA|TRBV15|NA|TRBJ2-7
CATSMSDISYEQYF
TGTGCCACCAGTATGAGCGACATCTCCTACGAGCAGTACTTC
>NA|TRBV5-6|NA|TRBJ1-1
CASSWSPATGNTEAFF
TGTGCCAGCAGCTGGTCCCCCGCGACGGGAAACACTGAAGCTTTCTTT
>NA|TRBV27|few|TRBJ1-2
CASSPLGYGYTF
TGTGCCAGCAGTCCATTGGGCTATGGCTACACCTTC
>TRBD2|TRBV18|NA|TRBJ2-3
CASSRSAGGTDTQYF
TGTGCCAGCTCACGTTCAGCGGGAGGAACAGATACGCAGTATTTT
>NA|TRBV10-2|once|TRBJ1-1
CASSFARGTTEAFF
TGCGCCAGCAGTTTTGCCAGGGGAACCACTGAAGCTTTCTTT
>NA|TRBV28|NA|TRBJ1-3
CASSYPGTDGNTIYF
TGTGCCAGCAGTTACCCTGGGACGGATGGAAACACCATATATTTT
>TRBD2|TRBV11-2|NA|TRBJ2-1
CATGKREVDEQFF
TGTGCCACCGGTAAGCGGGAGGTTGATGAGCAGTTCTTC
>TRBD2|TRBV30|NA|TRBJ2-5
CAWRRTSQETQYF
TGTGCCTGGAGGCGGACTAGCCAAGAGACCCAGTACTTC
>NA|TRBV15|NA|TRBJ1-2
CATSRDEGGTLANYGYTF
TGTGCCACCAGCAGAGATGAGGGGGGAACTCTAGCTAACTATGGCTACACCTTC
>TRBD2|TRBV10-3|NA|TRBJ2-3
CAISEPHVLAEDTQYF
TGTGCCATCAGTGAGCCCCATGTGCTAGCGGAAGATACGCAGTATTTT
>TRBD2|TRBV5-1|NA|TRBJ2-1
CASSPTSGREGEQFF
TGCGCCAGCAGCCCAACTAGCGGGAGGGAGGGTGAGCAGTTCTTC
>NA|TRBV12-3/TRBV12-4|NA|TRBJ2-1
CASKAASYNEQFF
TGTGCCAGCAAGGCGGCGTCCTACAATGAGCAGTTCTTC
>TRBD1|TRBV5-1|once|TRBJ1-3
CASSSTGTENTIYF
TGCGCCAGCAGCTCGACCGGGACAGAGAACACCATATATTTT
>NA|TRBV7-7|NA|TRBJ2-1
CASSSDRSSYNEQFF
TGTGCCAGCAGCTCCGACAGGAGCTCCTACAATGAGCAGTTCTTC
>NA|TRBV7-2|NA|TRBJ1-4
CASSLGRGEKLFF
TGTGCCAGCAGCTTAGGGAGGGGCGAAAAACTGTTTTTT
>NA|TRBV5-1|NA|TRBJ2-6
CASSFGPLSGANVLTF
TGCGCCAGCAGTTTCGGACCGCTCTCTGGGGCCAACGTCCTGACTTTC
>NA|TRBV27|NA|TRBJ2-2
CASSGGGSTTGELFF
TGTGCCAGCAGTGGAGGGGGGAGTACCACCGGGGAGCTGTTTTTT
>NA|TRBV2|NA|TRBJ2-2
CASRTGSGELFF
TGTGCCAGCAGGACGGGTTCCGGGGAGCTGTTTTTT
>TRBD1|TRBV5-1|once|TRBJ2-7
CASSRTGGPAYEQYF
TGCGCCAGCAGTCGGACAGGGGGCCCCGCCTACGAGCAGTACTTC
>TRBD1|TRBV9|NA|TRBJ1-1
CASSANRGLVTEAFF
TGTGCCAGCAGCGCCAACAGGGGACTCGTCACTGAAGCTTTCTTT
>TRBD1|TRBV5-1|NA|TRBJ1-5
CASSPRGGRNQPQHF
TGCGCCAGCAGCCCTAGAGGGGGCCGCAATCAGCCCCAGCATTTT
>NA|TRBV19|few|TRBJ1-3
CASSIGTDPGNTIYF
TGTGCCAGTAGTATAGGAACGGACCCTGGAAACACCATATATTTT
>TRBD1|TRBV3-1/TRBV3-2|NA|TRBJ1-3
CASSPLQGGGNTIYF
TGTGCCAGCAGCCCGTTACAGGGGGGTGGAAACACCATATATTTT
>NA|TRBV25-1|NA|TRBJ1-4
CASSEFGDHEKLFF
TGTGCCAGCAGTGAGTTTGGGGATCATGAAAAACTGTTTTTT
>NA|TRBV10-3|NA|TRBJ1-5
CAISESGNQPQHF
TGTGCCATCAGTGAGTCGGGGAATCAGCCCCAGCATTTT
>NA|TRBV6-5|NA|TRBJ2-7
CASSRSGYSYEQYF
TGTGCCAGCAGCCGTAGCGGCTACTCCTACGAGCAGTACTTC
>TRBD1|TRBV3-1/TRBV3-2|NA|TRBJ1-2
CASSPNSGTGDYTF
TGTGCCAGCAGCCCAAACTCCGGGACAGGGGACTACACCTTC
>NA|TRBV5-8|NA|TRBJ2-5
CASSYGGGLFGETQYF
TGTGCCAGCAGTTATGGCGGCGGGCTATTCGGGGAGACCCAGTACTTC
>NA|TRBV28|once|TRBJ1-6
CASGSVGVSYNSPLHF
TGTGCCAGCGGCTCAGTAGGAGTGTCCTATAATTCACCCCTCCACTTT
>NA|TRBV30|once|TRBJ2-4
CAWSPRWDIQYF
TGTGCCTGGAGCCCGAGGTGGGACATTCAGTACTTC
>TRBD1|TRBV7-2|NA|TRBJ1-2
CASSLYRSGQGGYTF
TGTGCCAGCAGCTTATACCGATCGGGACAGGGGGGCTACACCTTC
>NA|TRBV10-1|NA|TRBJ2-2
CASRPGEYTGELFF
TGCGCCAGCCGGCCGGGGGAGTACACCGGGGAGCTGTTTTTT